This T cell receptor (beta chain) was sequenced during a study of vaccination and CD4 T cells after COVID-19 (dated by TCRdb to about 2022). Describing the broader study: The convalescent cohort included six males and four females, with two Hispanic individuals, seven Caucasians, two Asians and one multiracial person. Participants received two doses of either the Pfizer-BioNTech BNT162b2 vaccine (n=8) or the Moderna mRNA-1273 vaccine (n=2). Post-COVID blood samples from convalescent patients were collected a median of around 110 days after diagnosis, with a range of roughly 35 to 180 days. Post-vaccine blood samples were collected a median of about 11 weeks after the second vaccine dose, ranging from roughly 12 to 250 days. The cultures were stimulated with overlapping spike peptide pools from SARS-CoV-2 and from the common cold coronaviruses HCoV-NL63, HCoV-OC43 and HCoV-229E. Control cultures received a CEFX viral epitope pool as the positive control, an HIV-1 Nef peptide pool as the negative control, or no peptide. In under twelve COVID-19 convalescent patients and a few infection-naive healthy vaccine recipients, researchers compared the spike-specific CD4+ TCR repertoire from before mRNA vaccination with the repertoire from after. At the TCR clonotype level, an earlier paper using these donors assessed memory CD4+ T cell crossreactivity between SARS-CoV-2 and common cold coronavirus spike proteins. What the authors observed across the whole study: In convalescent patients, nearly all vaccine-specific clones (304 of 307) were found to be mono-reactive for SARS-CoV-2 spike rather than cross-reactive with common cold coronaviruses. Among the post-vaccine SARS-CoV-2-reactive clones in convalescent patients, a median approximately 86% showed up only after vaccination, which suggests vaccine-specific priming. Only a relatively small number of convalescent patients were included in the study, and early timepoints following natural infection were not analyzed. Although the median number of SARS-CoV-2-reactive clonotypes went up from fewer than 25 after infection to 35 to 40 after vaccination, the increase was not significant.

The CDR3 starts with the cysteine, ends with the phenylalanine, and has 17 residues. The read is trimmed to its CDR3 DNA, 51 bases read in frame from base 1. In the germline V gene, CDR1 corresponds to SGHTA and CDR2 to FQGTGA. Trimming leaves V shorter by 5 bases and J shorter by 1 base, with the junction holding 9 bases beyond the gene matches. Receptor amplification or capture employed PCR. TCR sequencing of DNA from cultured CD4+ T cells used the Oncomine TCR Beta short-read assay at the Johns Hopkins FTIC core. The QIAamp micro DNA kit was used to extract genomic DNA from the cultured CD4+ T cells. Oncomine TCR Beta libraries made from cultured CD4+ T cells were pooled using unique dual indexes and sequenced on an Illumina iSeq 100. In the paper's pipeline: Non-productive sequences were removed, and CDR3s that did not start with C, did not end with F or W, or were shorter than 7 amino acids were discarded. Antigen-specific clonotypes were identified using the MANAFEST web application through comparison of peptide-stimulated wells with reference and other culture wells. To be called positive, a clone needed an FDR below 0.05, an odds ratio above 5, and a productive frequency above 0.1% in at least two of three replicate wells. Cross-reactive clonotypes were defined as significantly expanded in both SARS-CoV-2 spike wells and at least one common cold coronavirus spike condition. Using R version 3.6.1, CDR3 homology was evaluated through Levenshtein distances (stringdist) along with unrooted phylogenetic trees (ape). TCRdb's own reprocessing of the public reads used fastp at Q25 and MiXCR and kept productive beta chains. One record per CDR3 amino acid sequence lists the most common genes and DNA. The V and J calls shown here were made by TCRdb, not taken from the authors' results. The table for this sample lists 9,000 to 9,500 distinct CDR3 sequences; 30% to 35% of them were counted only once. The ten largest clones add up to 22% of the sample.

This clonotype came up a few times. Its antigen is currently not known. No clone much larger than this one lies a single base away; base qualities are absent. The meaning of the sample's treatment or condition label: roughly 11-day PBMC culture with coronavirus spike peptide pools or control peptides (ViraFEST assay). CD4+ T cells from unexposed donors were collected before the COVID-19 pandemic (2011-2018). The study used the ViraFEST assay, which expanded antigen-specific T cells with peptide pools and then identified expanded clonotypes by TCR sequencing. Approximately 1.8 million PBMCs per well were cultured in IMDM with roughly 5.2% human AB serum and roughly 10 IU/ml IL-2, plus 10 ug/ml peptide pools. Half of the culture medium was replaced with fresh IL-2-containing medium on days 3 and 7. CD4+ T cells were isolated after roughly nine days of culture through negative selection using the EasySep CD4+ T cell isolation kit. Unexposed donor CD4+ T cells were tested for reactivity to SARS-CoV-2 S and N and four common cold coronavirus spike pools, as cell number allowed. Ficoll-Paque Plus gradient centrifugation was used to isolate PBMCs from whole blood, and the isolated PBMCs were then either used fresh or cryopreserved at -140C. Triplicate wells were generally used for each culture condition. Leukapheresis product for the unexposed donors was purchased commercially.

The chain is encoded by TRBV7-3 joined to TRBJ2-2, with 8 bases matching TRBD1. The sample was CD4+ T cells from blood, cultured in vitro. This clonotype was sampled from a human donor in good health. At the DNA level, the sequence is TGTGCCAGCAGCCCTGGTCCCAGGGGGCAGAACACCGGGGAGCTGTTTTTT. This codes for CASSPGPRGQNTGELFF.